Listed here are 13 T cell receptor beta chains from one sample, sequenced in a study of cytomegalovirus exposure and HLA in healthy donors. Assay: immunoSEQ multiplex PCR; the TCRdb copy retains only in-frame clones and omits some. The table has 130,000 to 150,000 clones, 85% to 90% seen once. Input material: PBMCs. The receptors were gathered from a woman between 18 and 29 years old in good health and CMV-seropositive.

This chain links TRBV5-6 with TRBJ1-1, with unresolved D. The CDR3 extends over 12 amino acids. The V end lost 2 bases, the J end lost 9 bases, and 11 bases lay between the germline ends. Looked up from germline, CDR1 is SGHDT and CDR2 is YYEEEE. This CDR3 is CASSFTGMKAFF. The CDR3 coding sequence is TGTGCCAGCAGCTTTACCGGTATGAAAGCTTTCTTT.

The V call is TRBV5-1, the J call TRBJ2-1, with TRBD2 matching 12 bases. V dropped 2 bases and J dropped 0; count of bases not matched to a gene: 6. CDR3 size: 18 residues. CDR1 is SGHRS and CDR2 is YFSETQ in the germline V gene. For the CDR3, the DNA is TGCGCCAGCAGCTTTCCGTCTAGCGGGAGGGCCTCCTACAATGAGCAGTTCTTC. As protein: CASSFPSSGRASYNEQFF.

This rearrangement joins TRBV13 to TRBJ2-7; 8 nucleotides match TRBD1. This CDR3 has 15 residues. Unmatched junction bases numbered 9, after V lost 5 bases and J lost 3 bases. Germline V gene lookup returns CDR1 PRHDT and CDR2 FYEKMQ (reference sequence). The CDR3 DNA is TGTGCCAGCAGCCGCCGGGACAGGAAAATCTACGAGCAGTACTTC. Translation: CASSRRDRKIYEQYF.

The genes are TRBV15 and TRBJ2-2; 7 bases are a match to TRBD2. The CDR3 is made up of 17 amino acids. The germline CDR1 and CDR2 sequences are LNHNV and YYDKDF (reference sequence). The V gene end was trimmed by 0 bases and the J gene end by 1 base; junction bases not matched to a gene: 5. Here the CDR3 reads CATSRDWASGNTGELFF. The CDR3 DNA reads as TGTGCCACCAGCAGAGATTGGGCTAGCGGGAACACCGGGGAGCTGTTTTTT.

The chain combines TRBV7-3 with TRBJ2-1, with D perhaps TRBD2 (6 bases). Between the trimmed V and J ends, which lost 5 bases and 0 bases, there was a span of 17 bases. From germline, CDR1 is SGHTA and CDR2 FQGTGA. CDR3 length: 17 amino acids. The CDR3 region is CASSPPPGDISYNEQFF. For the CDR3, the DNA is TGTGCCAGCAGCCCTCCCCCGGGGGATATCTCCTACAATGAGCAGTTCTTC.

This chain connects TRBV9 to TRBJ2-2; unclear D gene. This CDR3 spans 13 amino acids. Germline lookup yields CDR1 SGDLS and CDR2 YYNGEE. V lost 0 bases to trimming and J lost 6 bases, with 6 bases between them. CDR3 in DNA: TGTGCCAGCAGCGTAGTAGGAGCCGGGGAGCTGTTTTTT. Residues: CASSVVGAGELFF.

The CDR3 DNA follows: TGTGCCAGCAGCTTAGGGTCCAGGGATGAGCAGTACTTC. Encoded protein: CASSLGSRDEQYF. V is TRBV7-9 and J is TRBJ2-7; possibly TRBD1 for D (5 bases). CDR1 is SEHNR and CDR2 is FQNEAQ in the germline V gene (reference sequence). The CDR3 sequence is 13 residues long. V shed 1 base and J shed 7 bases, with 11 bases lying between them.

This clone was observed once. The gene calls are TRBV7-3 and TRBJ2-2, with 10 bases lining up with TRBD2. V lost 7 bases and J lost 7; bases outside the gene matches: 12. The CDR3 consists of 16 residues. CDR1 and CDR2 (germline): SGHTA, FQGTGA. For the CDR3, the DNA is TGTGCCAGCACCCCGGGGCTAGCGGGAGTAAGCGGGGAGCTGTTTTTT. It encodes CASTPGLAGVSGELFF.

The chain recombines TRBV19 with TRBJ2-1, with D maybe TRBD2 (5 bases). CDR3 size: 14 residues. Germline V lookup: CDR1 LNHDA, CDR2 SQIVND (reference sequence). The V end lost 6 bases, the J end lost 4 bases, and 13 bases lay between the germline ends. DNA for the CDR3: TGTGCCAGTAGCCCGGGATTCCGATACAATGAGCAGTTCTTC. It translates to CASSPGFRYNEQFF.

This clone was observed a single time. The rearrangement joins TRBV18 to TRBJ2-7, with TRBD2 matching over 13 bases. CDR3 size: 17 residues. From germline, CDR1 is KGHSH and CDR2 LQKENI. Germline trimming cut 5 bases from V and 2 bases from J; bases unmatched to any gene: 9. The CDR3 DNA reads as TGTGCCAGCTCAATAACCGGGACTAGCGGGACGACCTACGAGCAGTACTTC. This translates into CASSITGTSGTTYEQYF.

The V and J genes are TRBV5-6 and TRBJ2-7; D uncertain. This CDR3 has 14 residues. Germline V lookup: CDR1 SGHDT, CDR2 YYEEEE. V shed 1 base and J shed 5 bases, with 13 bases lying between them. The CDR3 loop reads CASSLFALPDEQYF. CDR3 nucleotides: TGTGCCAGCAGCTTGTTTGCCCTCCCGGACGAGCAGTACTTC.

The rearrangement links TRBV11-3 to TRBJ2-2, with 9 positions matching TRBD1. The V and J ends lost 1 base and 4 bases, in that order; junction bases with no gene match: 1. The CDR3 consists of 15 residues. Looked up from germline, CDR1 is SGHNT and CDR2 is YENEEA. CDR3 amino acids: CASSLVTGGTGELFF. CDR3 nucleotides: TGTGCCAGCAGCTTAGTGACAGGGGGCACCGGGGAGCTGTTTTTT. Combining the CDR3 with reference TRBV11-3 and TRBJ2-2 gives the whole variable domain EAGVVQSPRYKIIEKKQPVAFWCNPISGHNTLYWYLQNLGQGPELLIRYENEEAVDDSQLPKDRFSAERLKGVDSTLKIQPAELGDSAVYLCASSLVTGGTGELFFGEGSRLTVL.

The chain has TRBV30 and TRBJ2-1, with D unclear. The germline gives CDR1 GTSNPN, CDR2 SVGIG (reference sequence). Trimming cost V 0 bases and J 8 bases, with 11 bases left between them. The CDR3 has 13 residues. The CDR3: CAWSVQFAYEQFF. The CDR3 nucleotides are TGTGCCTGGAGTGTACAGTTTGCCTATGAGCAGTTCTTC.